The 27 T cell receptor beta chains below all came from one sample that was sequenced in a study of T cell responses to AZD1222 COVID-19 vaccine. Clones were sequenced by immunoSEQ multiplex PCR, and TCRdb holds only the in-frame ones, with some missing. The sample has about 92,000 clones; 85% to 90% are singletons. The starting material was peripheral blood, obtained on day 0 of AZD1222 vaccination. These receptors were collected from an adult in good health.

The chain joins TRBV5-1 to TRBJ1-1; D not certain. Per the germline V gene, CDR1 is SGHRS and CDR2 is YFSETQ. V was cut by 4 bases and J by 5 bases, with 27 bases left in between. The CDR3 has 18 residues. The CDR3 loop reads CASSDRLGVVEMRTEAFF. Here the CDR3 DNA reads TGCGCCAGCAGCGACCGGCTGGGAGTCGTAGAAATGAGAACTGAAGCTTTCTTT.

V is TRBV6-5 and J is TRBJ2-4; D unresolved. CDR1 is MNHEY and CDR2 is SVGAGI in the germline V gene. This CDR3 has 15 residues. Trimming took off 0 bases at V and 5 bases at J, with 11 bases between the two ends. The CDR3 sequence is CASSYSVFPQNIQYF. As DNA, the CDR3 is TGTGCCAGCAGTTACTCGGTCTTCCCGCAAAACATTCAGTACTTC.

Only one count was recorded for this clone. V usage is TRBV12-3 or TRBV12-4 and J usage is TRBJ2-5; D is unresolved. V lost 1 base to trimming and J lost 5 bases, with 8 bases between them. The CDR3 has 13 amino acids. The CDR3 spells CASSLVSWETQYF. CDR3 DNA: TGTGCCAGCAGTTTAGTTTCATGGGAGACCCAGTACTTC.

J is TRBJ2-1 and V is TRBV3-1 (or the pseudogene TRBV3-2); D remains unclear. CDR3 size: 15 residues. V was shortened by 0 bases and J by 7 bases, with 13 bases between the two germline ends. The germline V gene has CDR1 LGHDT and CDR2 YNNKEL (reference sequence). This chain's CDR3 is CASSQEGYKANEQFF. As DNA, the CDR3 is TGTGCCAGCAGCCAAGAAGGGTATAAGGCTAATGAGCAGTTCTTC.

This clone was observed a few times. This chain uses TRBV29-1 with TRBJ2-2; weak D call: TRBD2 (5 bases). The CDR3 contains 13 residues. V shed 1 base and J shed 4 bases, with 7 bases lying between them. The germline CDR1 and CDR2 sequences are SQVTM and ANQGSEA. CDR3 in amino acids: CSVEGRSTGELFF. The CDR3 DNA reads TGCAGCGTTGAAGGGAGGAGCACCGGGGAGCTGTTTTTT.

The chain couples TRBV24-1 to TRBJ1-1, with 7 bases matching TRBD1. J lost 11 bases, V lost 2 bases, and 4 bases had no gene match. CDR1 is KGHDR, CDR2 SFDVKD, per germline. There are 12 residues in the CDR3. CDR3 nucleotide sequence: TGTGCCACCAGTGATTCCGACAGGGCGGCTTTCTTT. It yields the protein CATSDSDRAAFF.

CDR3 amino acids: CSVLSQGRNGYTF. CDR3 nucleotides: TGCAGCGTCCTGAGTCAGGGGCGAAATGGCTACACCTTC. This chain links TRBV29-1 with TRBJ1-2; perhaps TRBD1 as D (6 bases). Trimming removed 6 bases at V and 6 bases at J, with 17 bases between. The CDR3 is 13 residues long. Germline CDR1 SQVTM, CDR2 ANQGSEA.

J is TRBJ1-5 and V is TRBV2, with D uncertain. Germline V CDR1 and CDR2: SNHLY, FYNNEI. The CDR3 spans 12 residues. Trimming stripped 6 bases from V and 7 bases from J, with 10 bases between. The CDR3 loop is CASSLINQPQHF. CDR3 in DNA: TGTGCCAGCAGCCTAATAAACCAGCCCCAGCATTTT.

CDR3 residues: CASSQDQNEGGVQETQYF. The CDR3 DNA sequence: TGCGCCAGCAGCCAAGATCAAAATGAGGGCGGAGTCCAAGAGACCCAGTACTTC. The J gene is TRBJ2-5, the V gene TRBV4-3; maybe TRBD2 (5 bases). Per germline, CDR1 LGHNA and CDR2 YSLEER. The V end was cut by 0 bases, the J end by 1 base, with 18 bases between. The CDR3 spans 18 residues.

The chain couples TRBV30 to TRBJ2-3; D is possibly TRBD1 or TRBD2 (6 bases each). Germline lookup yields CDR1 GTSNPN and CDR2 SVGIG (reference sequence). The CDR3 contains 17 residues. Trimming shortened V by 1 base and J by 3 bases, and 20 bases separated the two germline ends. The chain's CDR3 is CAWSGSTRGRRTDTQYF. In DNA, the CDR3 is TGTGCCTGGAGTGGATCAACGAGGGGGAGGAGGACAGATACGCAGTATTTT.

CDR3 amino acids: CASSEGTGTIYNEQFF. The CDR3 bases are TGTGCCAGCAGTGAAGGGACAGGGACCATTTACAATGAGCAGTTCTTC. The chain is built from TRBV6-1 and TRBJ2-1; 8 bases map to TRBD1. Germline values: CDR1 MNHNS, CDR2 SASEGT. This CDR3 is 16 amino acids long. J lost 4 bases, V lost 1 base, and 6 bases had no gene match.

The chain combines TRBV9 with TRBJ2-5, with 8 bases fitting TRBD2. This CDR3 comprises 11 residues. The ends lost 9 bases at V and 7 bases at J; junction bases unmatched: 5. The germline CDR1 and CDR2 sequences are SGDLS and YYNGEE. CDR3 region: CANIAGMTQYF. CDR3 nucleotide sequence: TGTGCCAACATAGCGGGAATGACCCAGTACTTC.

The rearrangement uses TRBV5-1 and TRBJ1-4, with 11 bases aligning to TRBD1. Germline V gene data show CDR1 as SGHRS and CDR2 as YFSETQ. The V segment lost 0 bases and the J segment 0 bases; nucleotides outside the gene matches: 13. CDR3 length equals 21 residues. CDR3 protein: CASSLDLWDRGNVATNEKLFF. DNA of the CDR3: TGCGCCAGCAGCTTGGATCTATGGGACAGGGGGAATGTGGCAACTAATGAAAAACTGTTTTTT.

The chain combines TRBV11-3 with TRBJ2-1, with a possible D match to TRBD2 (7 bases). The V and J ends lost 4 bases and 3 bases respectively, with 19 bases between them. The germline CDR1 and CDR2 sequences are SGHNT and YENEEA. CDR3 size: 17 residues. Written as DNA, the CDR3 is TGTGCCAGCAGCTCCCCTCGCACGGGGGGACACTACAATGAGCAGTTCTTC. This gives the protein CASSSPRTGGHYNEQFF.

The V call is TRBV30, the J call TRBJ2-5; possible D gene TRBD1, 5 bases. Trimming stripped 2 bases from V and 4 bases from J, with 14 bases between. This CDR3 contains 14 residues. CDR1 GTSNPN and CDR2 SVGIG come from the germline V gene (reference sequence). The CDR3 loop reads CAWSLGRTGETQYF. The DNA for the CDR3 is TGTGCCTGGAGTTTGGGCCGCACAGGAGAGACCCAGTACTTC.

This rearrangement joins TRBV9 to TRBJ2-1, with a possible D match to TRBD1 (5 bases). The CDR3 length is 15 residues. Trimming shortened V by 0 bases and J by 9 bases, and 16 bases separated the two germline ends. Germline CDR1 is SGDLS and CDR2 is YYNGEE. DNA of the CDR3: TGTGCCAGCAGCGTAGACCAGGGTCCCTATGGTGAGCAGTTCTTC. Translating gives CASSVDQGPYGEQFF. Using reference TRBV9 and TRBJ2-1 for the parts outside the CDR3, the full variable domain is DSGVTQTPKHLITATGQRVTLRCSPRSGDLSVYWYQQSLDQGLQFLIQYYNGEERAKGNILERFSAQQFPDLHSELNLSSLELGDSALYFCASSVDQGPYGEQFFGPGTRLTVL.

This clone was observed once. The J gene is TRBJ1-2, the V gene TRBV5-1; possibly TRBD1 for D (5 bases). The CDR3 consists of 14 residues. Trimming took off 4 bases at V and 0 bases at J, with 10 bases between the two ends. Germline V gene sequence: CDR1 SGHRS, CDR2 YFSETQ. The CDR3 loop is CASSVDIANYGYTF. CDR3 nucleotide sequence: TGCGCCAGCAGCGTGGACATTGCTAACTATGGCTACACCTTC.

The chain couples TRBV9 to TRBJ1-2; D call uncertain. Germline lookup yields CDR1 SGDLS and CDR2 YYNGEE. The CDR3 runs to 14 residues. Trimming took off 3 bases at V and 3 bases at J, with 12 bases between the two ends. The CDR3 coding sequence is TGTGCCAGCAGCGCAGACACAAATGACTATGGCTACACCTTC. The encoded protein is CASSADTNDYGYTF.

The chain uses TRBV6-5 and TRBJ1-4; 9 bases match TRBD1. V lost 5 bases, J lost 8 bases, and 9 bases stayed unmatched. The length of the CDR3 is 15 residues. The V gene's germline CDR1 is MNHEY and CDR2 SVGAGI. CDR3 in amino acids: CASSIVGTGSEKLFF. The DNA for the CDR3 is TGTGCCAGCAGTATTGTCGGGACAGGGAGCGAAAAACTGTTTTTT.

The chain joins TRBV28 to TRBJ1-5, with D hard to call. CDR1 and CDR2 from the germline V gene are MDHEN and SYDVKM. The ends were cut back, 3 bases at V and 1 base at J, with 7 bases in the middle. This CDR3 has 14 residues. CDR3 sequence reads: CASSFGLSNQPQHF. The CDR3 DNA is TGTGCCAGCAGTTTCGGGCTAAGCAATCAGCCCCAGCATTTT.

The DNA for the CDR3 is TGTGCCAGCAGTTTATTGGACCCCCGGGGACAGATTTTAGGACAGCCCCAGCATTTT. This sequence encodes CASSLLDPRGQILGQPQHF. The chain couples TRBV28 to TRBJ1-5; 7 bases align to TRBD1. This CDR3 contains 19 residues. Germline CDR1 MDHEN, CDR2 SYDVKM. Trimming cost V 1 base and J 7 bases; bases outside gene matches: 19.

The chain has TRBV5-4 and TRBJ2-1; 7 bases are a match to TRBD2. Germline-derived CDR1 and CDR2 are SGHNT and YYREEE (reference sequence). This CDR3 comprises 14 residues. The trim removed 4 bases at V and 8 bases at J, leaving 9 bases unmatched. This CDR3 reads CASSSPRGEDEQFF. CDR3 sequence (DNA): TGTGCCAGCAGCAGCCCTCGGGGGGAGGATGAGCAGTTCTTC. The whole variable domain, filled in from reference TRBV5-4 and TRBJ2-1, reads ETGVTQSPTHLIKTRGQQVTLRCSSQSGHNTVSWYQQALGQGPQFIFQYYREEENGRGNFPPRFSGLQFPNYSSELNVNALELDDSALYLCASSSPRGEDEQFFGPGTRLTVL.

The CDR3 DNA reads as TGCAGCGGCTACAGGGGTAATGAGCAGTTCTTC. The encoded protein is CSGYRGNEQFF. This chain joins TRBV29-1 and TRBJ2-1; 7 bases align to TRBD1. Germline CDR1 is SQVTM and CDR2 is ANQGSEA. This CDR3 contains 11 residues. V dropped 7 bases and J dropped 7; count of bases not matched to a gene: 4.

This chain links TRBV6-5 with TRBJ1-2, with D possibly being TRBD1 (6 bases). Germline CDR1 MNHEY, CDR2 SVGAGI. With 3 bases removed from V and 4 bases from J, the gap between germline ends came to 12 bases. The CDR3 has 14 residues. The chain's CDR3 is CASSYGQRGYGYTF. The CDR3 nucleotides are TGTGCCAGCAGTTATGGACAGCGGGGCTATGGCTACACCTTC.

This chain's CDR3 is CASSKGPYEQYF. In DNA form, the CDR3 reads TGTGCCAGCAGTAAGGGGCCCTACGAGCAGTACTTC. The genes are TRBV25-1 and TRBJ2-7, with a tentative D call TRBD1 (5 bases). CDR1 is MGHDK, CDR2 SYGVNS, per germline. V lost 5 bases and J 2 bases, leaving 7 bases between the germline ends. The CDR3 contains 12 residues.

This chain uses TRBV30 with TRBJ1-3, with D hard to call. The CDR3 is made up of 14 amino acids. Germline V gene lookup returns CDR1 GTSNPN and CDR2 SVGIG (reference sequence). V lost 5 bases and J lost 0, with 11 bases in between. As DNA, the CDR3 is TGTGCCTGGCTGCCTGTGATCTCTGGAAACACCATATATTTT. Its protein is CAWLPVISGNTIYF.

The chain employs TRBV28 and TRBJ1-6; D remains ambiguous. Trimming cost V 5 bases and J 1 base, with 15 bases left between them. This CDR3 has 17 residues. Germline lookup yields CDR1 MDHEN and CDR2 SYDVKM. The chain's CDR3 is CASSAIRKRSYNSPLHF. CDR3 coding DNA: TGTGCCAGCAGTGCGATACGTAAAAGGTCCTATAATTCACCCCTCCACTTT.